These T cell receptor beta chains were read from a single sample in a study of regulatory T cells in long-lasting Graves disease. TCRdb re-called the multiplex PCR reads with MiXCR, one entry per CDR3 protein. The data contain some 490,000 distinct CDR3 sequences, 12% of them singletons. These data were also filed under a second study, of T cells in Graves' hyperthyroidism and ophthalmopathy.

This sample comprised peripheral blood mononuclear cells (PBMCs), obtained at new diagnosis, from a patient treated with antithyroid drugs. The receptors were gathered from a woman in her 30s with Graves disease. Each CDR3 is given with its conserved first and last residue. D genes are given only for firm matches. The size entry is marked missing in some rows and otherwise reads once, few, many or a size class.

TRBJ1-4 TRBD1 many TRBV6-2/TRBV6-3 CASSYSQGATSEKLFF TGTGCCAGCAGTTACTCGCAGGGGGCTACCAGTGAAAAACTGTTTTTT
TRBJ2-7 . many TRBV28 CASRGSYEQYF TGTGCCAGCAGGGGATCCTACGAGCAGTACTTC
TRBJ2-2 TRBD1 . TRBV5-4 CASQTGPGELFF TGTGCCAGCCAGACAGGGCCCGGGGAGCTGTTTTTT
TRBJ2-3 TRBD2 few TRBV6-5 CASSYSASGSRTDTQYF TGTGCCAGCAGTTACTCGGCTAGCGGGAGTCGCACAGATACGCAGTATTTT
TRBJ2-2 . few TRBV6-5 CASSSWGVRELFF TGTGCCAGCAGTTCCTGGGGGGTGAGGGAGCTGTTTTTT
TRBJ1-5 . many TRBV19 CASSTRTVSQPQHF TGTGCCAGTAGTACCCGGACGGTTAGCCAGCCCCAGCATTTT
TRBJ2-3 TRBD2 few TRBV19 CASSPGTSGLDTQYF TGTGCCAGTAGTCCAGGGACTAGCGGGTTAGATACGCAGTATTTT
TRBJ2-1 TRBD1 few TRBV18 CASSPYRGLPNNEQFF TGTGCCAGCTCACCCTACAGGGGGCTACCCAACAATGAGCAGTTCTTC
TRBJ2-1 TRBD2 many TRBV11-1 CASSLRVKTSGRAEQFF TGTGCCAGCAGCTTACGGGTTAAAACTAGCGGGAGGGCTGAGCAGTTCTTC
TRBJ1-1 TRBD1 many TRBV5-1 CASSLFLGQGATEAFF TGCGCCAGCAGCTTGTTCTTAGGACAGGGGGCCACTGAAGCTTTCTTT
TRBJ1-2 TRBD1 . TRBV9 CASSAEPGTGGYTF TGTGCCAGCAGCGCGGAGCCCGGGACAGGCGGCTACACCTTC
TRBJ1-1 . many TRBV20-1 CSARGAQGRTEAFF TGCAGTGCTAGAGGGGCACAGGGCCGCACTGAAGCTTTCTTT
TRBJ2-7 . many TRBV7-3 CASSPGPYAHEQYF TGTGCCAGCAGCCCGGGACCCTATGCGCACGAGCAGTACTTC
TRBJ2-3 TRBD2 . TRBV4-1 CASSQVRGAAGVTDTQYF TGCGCCAGCAGCCAAGTAAGAGGGGCGGCGGGAGTCACAGATACGCAGTATTTT
TRBJ1-2 . many TRBV6-4 CASSYPGPIYGYTF TGTGCCAGCAGTTACCCGGGTCCCATCTATGGCTACACCTTC
TRBJ2-7 TRBD2 few TRBV12-3/TRBV12-4 CASSPLGTSGSEQYF TGTGCCAGCAGTCCGCTCGGGACTAGCGGGAGCGAGCAGTACTTC
TRBJ2-7 . few TRBV7-9 CASSSIVDYEQYF TGTGCCAGCAGCTCAATAGTGGATTACGAGCAGTACTTC
TRBJ1-2 . few TRBV6-2/TRBV6-3 CATGHTNYGYTF TGTGCCACGGGACACACTAACTATGGCTACACCTTC
TRBJ2-1 . many TRBV5-1 CASSYLGSGSSYNEQFF TGCGCCAGCAGCTACCTAGGGAGCGGCAGCTCCTACAATGAGCAGTTCTTC
TRBJ2-7 . . TRBV29-1 CSVETRGTYEQYF TGCAGCGTTGAGACACGGGGCACCTACGAGCAGTACTTC
TRBJ1-1 . many TRBV27 CASSLSPGAGSSEAFF TGTGCCAGCAGTTTATCCCCGGGAGCAGGGAGTAGTGAAGCTTTCTTT
TRBJ2-7 . many TRBV6-9 CASSYQGFNEQYF TGTGCCAGCAGTTATCAGGGGTTCAACGAGCAGTACTTC
TRBJ2-5 TRBD1 few TRBV28 CASRTLGTGGETQYF TGTGCCAGCAGAACCCTAGGGACAGGGGGAGAGACCCAGTACTTC
TRBJ1-2 . many TRBV19 CASSDQYNGYTF TGTGCCAGTAGTGACCAATACAATGGCTACACCTTC
TRBJ2-2 TRBD1 many TRBV12-3/TRBV12-4 CASSLEATGGRVGELFF TGTGCCAGCAGTTTAGAAGCGACAGGGGGCAGAGTCGGGGAGCTGTTTTTT
TRBJ2-6 . many TRBV28 CASSLSGAGANVLTF TGTGCCAGCAGTTTATCGGGGGCTGGGGCCAACGTCCTGACTTTC
TRBJ2-7 TRBD2 . TRBV11-2 CASSLNPTGGEQYF TGTGCCAGCAGCTTAAACCCAACGGGGGGTGAGCAGTACTTC
TRBJ2-2 TRBD1 many TRBV2 CASRTGLAGELFF TGTGCCAGCAGGACAGGGTTGGCCGGGGAGCTGTTTTTT
TRBJ2-4 TRBD1 many TRBV12-3/TRBV12-4 CASSPPPLDRARENIQYF TGTGCCAGCAGCCCCCCACCACTCGACAGGGCTCGCGAAAACATTCAGTACTTC
TRBJ2-7 . few TRBV15 CATSRDREVSTYEQYF TGTGCCACCAGCAGAGATAGGGAGGTGTCTACCTACGAGCAGTACTTC
TRBJ1-1 TRBD1 many TRBV9 CASSTRQGTEAFF TGTGCCAGCAGCACCCGACAGGGCACTGAAGCTTTCTTT
TRBJ2-1 . many TRBV18 CASSPRVGSEDEQFF TGTGCCAGCTCACCTCGGGTGGGGAGCGAGGATGAGCAGTTCTTC
TRBJ1-4 . many TRBV28 CASTPLGFPTNEKLFF TGTGCCAGCACCCCCCTGGGGTTCCCAACTAATGAAAAACTGTTTTTT
TRBJ1-2 . few TRBV20-1 CSARAIRLLGGYTF TGCAGTGCTAGAGCCATCAGATTATTAGGTGGCTACACCTTC
TRBJ2-7 TRBD2 many TRBV2 CASSRLAYEQYF TGTGCCAGCAGTCGACTAGCTTACGAGCAGTACTTC
TRBJ1-2 . many TRBV11-2 CASSLDLGGSYGYTF TGTGCCAGCAGCTTAGATCTGGGTGGATCCTATGGCTACACCTTC
TRBJ2-5 . many TRBV10-1 CASSDDGAVETQYF TGCGCCAGCAGTGACGACGGGGCCGTAGAGACCCAGTACTTC
TRBJ2-1 TRBD1 many TRBV28 CASSTSGQSYNEQFF TGTGCCAGCAGCACATCGGGACAGAGCTACAATGAGCAGTTCTTC
TRBJ2-7 TRBD2 . TRBV2 CASSQGGRPYEQYF TGTGCCAGCAGCCAGGGAGGGCGCCCCTACGAGCAGTACTTC